Shown below are 9 T cell receptor beta chains from a single sample sequenced in a study of shared clonotypes between healthy human individuals. Method: immunoSEQ multiplex PCR; TCRdb's copy keeps in-frame clones and lacks some. The data contain approximately 600,000 clones, about 95% of them seen just once; the ten biggest clones take up approximately 0.12%. CD45RO-negative CD8 cells positively selected for CCR7 made up the naive population, which excluded terminally differentiated effector memory CD45RA+ cells. Sequencing was carried out using naive CD8+ T cells sorted from blood. These TCRs come from a young woman in good health.

J is TRBJ2-3 and V is TRBV7-6; the match to TRBD2 covers 7 bases. V was clipped by 5 bases and J by 0 bases; unmatched bases: 5. Germline V CDR1 and CDR2: SGHVS, FNYEAQ. CDR3 length equals 15 residues. The CDR3 protein is CASSPWTRSTDTQYF. The CDR3 DNA sequence: TGTGCCAGCAGCCCGTGGACTAGAAGCACAGATACGCAGTATTTT.

The J gene is TRBJ2-1, the V gene TRBV5-1, with D possibly matching TRBD2 (5 bases). CDR3 size: 15 residues. The V gene lost 0 bases and the J gene lost 6 bases, with 13 bases spanning the gap. The germline V gene encodes CDR1 SGHRS and CDR2 YFSETQ. The CDR3 loop is CASSLDTGGSNEQFF. The CDR3 nucleotides read TGCGCCAGCAGCTTGGATACGGGTGGGAGCAATGAGCAGTTCTTC.

The V gene is TRBV27, the J gene TRBJ2-1; TRBD2 agrees at 10 bases. The trim removed 5 bases at V and 6 bases at J, leaving 4 bases unmatched. CDR3 length equals 14 residues. Germline values: CDR1 MNHEY, CDR2 SMNVEV (reference sequence). Here the CDR3 DNA reads TGTGCCAGCAGTAGCGGGAGGGCCGGCAATGAGCAGTTCTTC. Translating it yields CASSSGRAGNEQFF.

To note about this clone: The same CDR3 arises from other DNA sequences in this sample as well. This sequence joins TRBV5-6 and TRBJ2-7; possibly TRBD1 or TRBD2 for D (5 bases each). Germline-derived CDR1 and CDR2 are SGHDT and YYEEEE. V shed 0 bases and J shed 6 bases, with 7 bases lying between them. CDR3 length: 12 amino acids. CDR3 sequence: CASSLAGGEQYF. The CDR3 nucleotides are TGTGCCAGCAGCTTGGCTGGGGGCGAGCAGTACTTC. Together with reference TRBV5-6 and TRBJ2-7, the CDR3 gives the full variable domain: DAGVTQSPTHLIKTRGQQVTLRCSPKSGHDTVSWYQQALGQGPQFIFQYYEEEERQRGNFPDRFSGHQFPNYSSELNVNALLLGDSALYLCASSLAGGEQYFGPGTRLTVT.

This clone was detected once. The chain couples TRBV21-1 to TRBJ2-2; TRBD2, the D gene given by the table, was not confirmed from the DNA. TRBV21-1 has pseudogene status. CDR3 length equals 18 residues. CDR3 sequence (DNA): TGTGCCAGCAGCAAAACGTACCCGGGGGGCGTATACACCGGGGAGCTGTTTTTT. Protein: CASSKTYPGGVYTGELFF.

V and J are TRBV5-4 and TRBJ2-1; the match to TRBD1 covers 10 bases. Unmatched junction bases numbered 13, after V lost 4 bases and J lost 6 bases. The germline gives CDR1 SGHNT, CDR2 YYREEE (reference sequence). The CDR3 totals 17 residues. The CDR3, as DNA: TGTGCCAGCAGCCGGGGGGGACAGGGGTTGTTTGGCAATGAGCAGTTCTTC. Residues: CASSRGGQGLFGNEQFF.

This clone appeared a single time. The J gene is TRBJ1-1, the V gene TRBV7-8; TRBD1 might be the D (6 bases). The germline V gene has CDR1 SGHVS and CDR2 FQNEAQ. Trimming removed 3 bases from V and 6 bases from J, with 8 bases in between. This CDR3 has 12 amino acids. CDR3 DNA: TGTGCCAGCAGCTTTCAGGGGTCTGAAGCTTTCTTT. Amino acids: CASSFQGSEAFF.

The rearrangement joins TRBV6-1 to TRBJ2-1; D call uncertain. CDR1 and CDR2 from the germline V gene are MNHNS and SASEGT. CDR3 size: 11 residues. V lost 10 bases, J lost 15 bases, and 19 bases lay in between. The chain's CDR3 is CATGATLFRFF. CDR3 in DNA: TGTGCCACAGGCGCGACCTTGTTTCGGTTCTTC.

The chain carries TRBV28 and TRBJ2-7; D not resolved. Germline CDR1 MDHEN, CDR2 SYDVKM. This CDR3 is 13 amino acids long. Between the trimmed V and J ends, which lost 7 bases and 2 bases, there was a span of 12 bases. The CDR3 DNA reads as TGTGCCAGCACCTCGTTAGTGGCCTACGAGCAGTACTTC. This encodes CASTSLVAYEQYF. The variable domain in full, with the rest retrieved from reference TRBV28 and TRBJ2-7, is DVKVTQSSRYLVKRTGEKVFLECVQDMDHENMFWYRQDPGLGLRLIYFSYDVKMKEKGDIPEGYSVSREKKERFSLILESASTNQTSMYLCASTSLVAYEQYFGPGTRLTVT.